One sample yielded the 14 T cell receptor beta chains listed below, sequenced in a study of T cell changes during pregnancy in multiple sclerosis. Generated by immunoSEQ multiplex PCR, the TCRdb table keeps only in-frame clones and is missing some. The sample consists of some 57,000 clones, 75% to 90% of them appearing once. Source: peripheral blood, taken in the first trimester of pregnancy. Receptors originate from a female donor in good health, enrolled as a control in a pregnancy study.

This sequence joins TRBV6-5 and TRBJ2-2; tentative D call: TRBD2 (5 bases). The CDR3 is made up of 13 amino acids. V lost 7 bases and J lost 4, with 10 bases in between. Germline V gene sequence: CDR1 MNHEY, CDR2 SVGAGI. Here the CDR3 reads CASKNGVTGELFF. CDR3 nucleotide sequence: TGTGCCAGCAAAAACGGGGTCACCGGGGAGCTGTTTTTT.

The chain employs TRBV11-1 and TRBJ1-4; D uncertain. The CDR3 has 17 amino acids. Germline CDR1 SGHAT, CDR2 FQDESV (reference sequence). Between the trimmed V and J ends, which lost 0 bases and 0 bases, there was a span of 11 bases. The CDR3 region is CASSLATGIATNEKLFF. Here the CDR3 DNA reads TGTGCCAGCAGCTTAGCGACGGGGATTGCAACTAATGAAAAACTGTTTTTT.

The chain links TRBV5-4 to TRBJ1-2, with 7 bases lining up with TRBD1. Germline CDR1 SGHNT, CDR2 YYREEE (reference sequence). The V segment lost 4 bases and the J segment 5 bases; nucleotides outside the gene matches: 11. This CDR3 is 15 amino acids long. The DNA of the CDR3 is TGTGCCAGCAGCGCCCGGCGAGGGACAGTATATGGCTACACCTTC. This sequence encodes CASSARRGTVYGYTF. The full variable domain, completed using reference TRBV5-4 and TRBJ1-2, is ETGVTQSPTHLIKTRGQQVTLRCSSQSGHNTVSWYQQALGQGPQFIFQYYREEENGRGNFPPRFSGLQFPNYSSELNVNALELDDSALYLCASSARRGTVYGYTFGSGTRLTVV.

This clone has just one count. Here the CDR3 DNA reads TGTGCCAGCAGGAGAACAGGGGGGTCCGACTATGGCTACACCTTC. It codes for CASRRTGGSDYGYTF. The chain carries TRBV27 and TRBJ1-2; TRBD1 matches 8 bases. After removal of 6 bases from V and 3 bases from J, the junction contained 9 bases not matched to a gene. Looked up from germline, CDR1 is MNHEY and CDR2 is SMNVEV (reference sequence). The CDR3 runs 15 residues.

V is TRBV11-2 and J is TRBJ2-7; 7 bases align to TRBD2. This CDR3 spans 14 amino acids. The germline gives CDR1 SGHAT, CDR2 FQNNGV. With 3 bases clipped from V and 0 bases from J, the junction kept 2 bases outside the gene matches. The CDR3 nucleotides are TGTGCCAGCAGCTTTGGGACTACCTCCTACGAGCAGTACTTC. Encoded protein: CASSFGTTSYEQYF.

This chain's CDR3 is CAIRPGTGDGNTEAFF. The CDR3 coding sequence is TGTGCCATCAGACCCGGGACAGGGGACGGGAACACTGAAGCTTTCTTT. The gene calls are TRBV10-3 and TRBJ1-1, with 10 bases aligning to TRBD1. The CDR3 length is 16 residues. The junction had 8 bases not matched to a gene; V was cut back by 6 bases and J by 1 base. Germline loops: CDR1 ENHRY, CDR2 SYGVKD.

As DNA, the CDR3 is TGTGCCATCAGTGAGCAGAGGGATAGCAACTATGGCTACACCTTC. This sequence encodes CAISEQRDSNYGYTF. The V call is TRBV10-3, the J call TRBJ1-2, with D unresolved. CDR3 length equals 15 residues. Between the trimmed V and J ends, which lost 2 bases and 2 bases, there was a span of 12 bases. CDR1 ENHRY and CDR2 SYGVKD come from the germline V gene.

DNA of the CDR3: TGCGCCAGCAGCCGGGGGGCTGTGAACACTGAAGCTTTCTTT. Encoded protein: CASSRGAVNTEAFF. The chain has TRBV5-1 and TRBJ1-1; perhaps TRBD1 as D (6 bases). The V end was cut by 4 bases, the J end by 0 bases, with 10 bases between. The CDR3 is 14 residues long. CDR1 SGHRS and CDR2 YFSETQ come from the germline V gene.

Notes on this clone: Other DNA sequences from this sample encode an identical CDR3 as well. CDR3 residues: CASSAQGHTNTEAFF. The DNA of the CDR3 is TGTGCCAGCAGCGCCCAGGGACATACCAACACTGAAGCTTTCTTT. The chain has TRBV9 and TRBJ1-1, with D maybe TRBD1 (6 bases). The CDR3 covers 15 residues. V dropped 3 bases and J dropped 2 bases, with 14 bases sitting between them. Germline loops: CDR1 SGDLS, CDR2 YYNGEE.

The J gene is TRBJ2-1, the V gene TRBV5-1, with TRBD1 matching over 10 bases. The germline V gene has CDR1 SGHRS and CDR2 YFSETQ. The J segment lost 4 bases and the V segment lost 4 bases, leaving 5 bases of the junction unmatched. This CDR3 spans 15 amino acids. The CDR3 nucleotides read TGCGCCAGCAGCCTGGGACAGGGGCGGTACAATGAGCAGTTCTTC. It codes for CASSLGQGRYNEQFF.

This clone was found a few times. V is TRBV30 and J is TRBJ1-2; D perhaps matches TRBD1 (6 bases). The ends were cut back, 1 base at V and 4 bases at J, with 22 bases in the middle. The CDR3 consists of 17 residues. Germline-derived CDR1 and CDR2 are GTSNPN and SVGIG (reference sequence). The CDR3, as DNA: TGTGCCTGGAGTGACGGGTCTAGGACAGCCTACGGCTATGGCTACACCTTC. Amino acids: CAWSDGSRTAYGYGYTF. Drawing the rest from reference TRBV30 and TRBJ1-2, the complete variable domain is SQTIHQWPATLVQPVGSPLSLECTVEGTSNPNLYWYRQAAGRGLQLLFYSVGIGQISSEVPQNLSASRPQDRQFILSSKKLLLSDSGFYLCAWSDGSRTAYGYGYTFGSGTRLTVV.

The V and J genes are TRBV5-1 and TRBJ2-7, with D unclear. The CDR3 runs to 13 residues. Germline CDR1 and CDR2: SGHRS and YFSETQ. V lost 2 bases, J lost 5 bases, and 11 bases lay in between. CDR3 residues: CASSFGQANEQYF. The CDR3 DNA follows: TGCGCCAGCAGCTTTGGCCAGGCCAACGAGCAGTACTTC.

The chain links TRBV19 to TRBJ2-2, with D possibly TRBD2 on 7 matching bases. CDR3 length equals 14 residues. The V end was cut by 9 bases, the J end by 4 bases, with 15 bases between. Germline lookup yields CDR1 LNHDA and CDR2 SQIVND (reference sequence). This chain's CDR3 is CASREGEPTGELFF. The DNA of the CDR3 is TGTGCCAGCAGGGAGGGGGAACCCACCGGGGAGCTGTTTTTT.

V usage is TRBV11-2 and J usage is TRBJ1-4; 9 positions agree with TRBD1. This CDR3 is 17 amino acids long. Germline V gene data show CDR1 as SGHAT and CDR2 as FQNNGV. J gave up 0 bases and V 6 bases, and 8 bases lay outside the gene matches. CDR3 DNA: TGTGCCAGCAGTCTTACAGGGGGCAGGGCAACTAATGAAAAACTGTTTTTT. Translating gives CASSLTGGRATNEKLFF. Using reference TRBV11-2 and TRBJ1-4 for the parts outside the CDR3, the full variable domain is EAGVAQSPRYKIIEKRQSVAFWCNPISGHATLYWYQQILGQGPKLLIQFQNNGVVDDSQLPKDRFSAERLKGVDSTLKIQPAKLEDSAVYLCASSLTGGRATNEKLFFGSGTQLSVL.